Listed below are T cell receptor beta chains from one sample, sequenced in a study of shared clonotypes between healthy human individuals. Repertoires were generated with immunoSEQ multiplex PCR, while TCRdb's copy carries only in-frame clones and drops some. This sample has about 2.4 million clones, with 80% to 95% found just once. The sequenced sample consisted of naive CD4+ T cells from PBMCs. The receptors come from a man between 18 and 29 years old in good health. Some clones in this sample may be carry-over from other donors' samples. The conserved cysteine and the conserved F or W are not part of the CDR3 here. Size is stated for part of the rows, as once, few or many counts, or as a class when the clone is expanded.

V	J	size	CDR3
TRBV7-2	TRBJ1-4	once	ASSRGSGTGINEKLF
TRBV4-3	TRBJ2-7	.	ASSQSWAAGEQY
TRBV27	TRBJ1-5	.	ASSLLPYRDSNQPQH
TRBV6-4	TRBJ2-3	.	ASSGGRGPHH
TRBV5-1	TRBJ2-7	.	ASSPDRGSGEQY
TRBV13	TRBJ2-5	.	ASSLGALSGSSETQY
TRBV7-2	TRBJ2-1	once	ASSPEGAIYNEQF
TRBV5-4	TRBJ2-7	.	ASSDGTSASYEQY
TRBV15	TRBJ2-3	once	ATSRGGHPSTDTQY
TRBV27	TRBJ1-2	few	ASSPRTGGLYGYT
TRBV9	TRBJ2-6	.	ASSTAGSGANVLT
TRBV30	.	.	AWSYPPVYEQY
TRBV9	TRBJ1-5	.	ASSVVPNVYRSNQPQH
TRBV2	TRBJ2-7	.	ASRATGVGDEQY
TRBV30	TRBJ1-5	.	AWEGQGGNQPQH
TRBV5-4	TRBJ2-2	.	ASSGPPQGVPNTGELF
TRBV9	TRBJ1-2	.	ASSSKRGPADYGYT
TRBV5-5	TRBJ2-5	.	ASSFTGRGRGETQY